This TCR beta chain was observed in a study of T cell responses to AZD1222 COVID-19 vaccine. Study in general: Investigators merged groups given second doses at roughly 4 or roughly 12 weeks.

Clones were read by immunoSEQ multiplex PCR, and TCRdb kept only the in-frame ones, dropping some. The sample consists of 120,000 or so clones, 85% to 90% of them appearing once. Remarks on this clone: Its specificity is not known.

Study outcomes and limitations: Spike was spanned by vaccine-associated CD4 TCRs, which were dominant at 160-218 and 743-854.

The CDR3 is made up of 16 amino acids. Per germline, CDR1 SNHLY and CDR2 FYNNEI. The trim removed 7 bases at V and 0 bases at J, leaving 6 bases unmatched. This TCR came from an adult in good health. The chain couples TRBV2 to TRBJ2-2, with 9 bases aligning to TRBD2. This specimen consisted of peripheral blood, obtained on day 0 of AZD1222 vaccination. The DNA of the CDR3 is TGTGCCAGCACGAACCGCGGGGGGGCGAACACCGGGGAGCTGTTTTTT. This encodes CASTNRGGANTGELFF.